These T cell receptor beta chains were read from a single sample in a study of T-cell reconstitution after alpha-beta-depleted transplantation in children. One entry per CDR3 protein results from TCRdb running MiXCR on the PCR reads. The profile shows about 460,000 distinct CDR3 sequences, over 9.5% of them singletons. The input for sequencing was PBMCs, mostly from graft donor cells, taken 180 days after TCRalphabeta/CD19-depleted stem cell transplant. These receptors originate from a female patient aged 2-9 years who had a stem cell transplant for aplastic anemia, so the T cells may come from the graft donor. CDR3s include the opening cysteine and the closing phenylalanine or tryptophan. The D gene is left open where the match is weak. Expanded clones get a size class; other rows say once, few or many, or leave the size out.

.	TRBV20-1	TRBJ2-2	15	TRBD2	CSATVAGENTGELFF	TGCAGTGCTACGGTAGCGGGAGAGAACACCGGGGAGCTGTTTTTT
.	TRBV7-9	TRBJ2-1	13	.	CASSPTVTYEQFF	TGTGCCAGCAGCCCTACGGTAACTTATGAGCAGTTCTTC
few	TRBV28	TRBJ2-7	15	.	CASSPLGVRGYEQYF	TGTGCCAGCAGCCCCCTCGGGGTGCGTGGCTACGAGCAGTACTTC
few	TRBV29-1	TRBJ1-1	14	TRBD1	CSVGDREIGTEAFF	TGCAGCGTTGGGGACAGGGAAATCGGGACTGAAGCTTTCTTT
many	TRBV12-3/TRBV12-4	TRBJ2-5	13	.	CASREGVQETQYF	TGTGCCAGCAGAGAGGGAGTCCAAGAGACCCAGTACTTC
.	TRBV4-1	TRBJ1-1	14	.	CASSQDLGDTEAFF	TGCGCCAGCAGCCAAGATCTGGGGGACACTGAAGCTTTCTTT
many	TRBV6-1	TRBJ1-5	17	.	CASILSGGTNSNQPQHF	TGTGCCAGCATCCTTAGTGGGGGTACCAATAGCAATCAGCCCCAGCATTTT
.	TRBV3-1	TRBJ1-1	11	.	CASSQTAEAFF	TGTGCCAGCAGTCAGACAGCTGAAGCTTTCTTT
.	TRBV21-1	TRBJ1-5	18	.	CASSYFEETVYSNQPQHF	TGTGCCAGCAGCTATTTCGAGGAGACAGTCTATAGCAATCAGCCCCAGCATTTT
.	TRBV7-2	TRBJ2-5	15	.	CASSLEASRDTVEYF	TGTGCCAGCAGCTTAGAAGCTTCGCGGGACACCGTGGAGTACTTC
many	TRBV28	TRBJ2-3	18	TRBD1	CASSLPRDRGRSRHTQYF	TGTGCCAGCAGTTTACCCCGGGACAGGGGGCGATCGAGGCATACGCAGTATTTT
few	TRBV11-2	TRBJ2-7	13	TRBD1	CASRDRVNYEQYF	TGTGCCAGCAGGGACAGGGTAAACTACGAGCAGTACTTC
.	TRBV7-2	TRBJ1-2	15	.	CASSLTRESNYGYTF	TGTGCCAGCAGCTTAACCAGGGAGTCTAACTATGGCTACACCTTC
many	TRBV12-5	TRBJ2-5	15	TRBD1	CASGRGTGGTETQYF	TGTGCTAGTGGCAGAGGGACAGGGGGAACAGAGACCCAGTACTTC
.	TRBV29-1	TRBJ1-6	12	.	CSVGGSNSPLHF	TGCAGCGTTGGGGGGTCCAATTCACCCCTCCACTTT
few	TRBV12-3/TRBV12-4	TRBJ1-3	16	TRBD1	CASRPTGQGGGNTIYF	TGTGCCAGCAGACCTACGGGACAGGGAGGTGGAAACACCATATATTTT
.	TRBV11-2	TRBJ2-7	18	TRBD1	CASSLDPRGQDLPYEQYF	TGTGCCAGCAGCTTAGATCCCCGTGGACAGGATCTACCCTACGAGCAGTACTTC
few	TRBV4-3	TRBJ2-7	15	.	CASSQDHAGSYEQYF	TGCGCCAGCAGCCAAGATCACGCCGGATCCTACGAGCAGTACTTC
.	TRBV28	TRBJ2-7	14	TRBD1	CASKMDRVDYEQYF	TGTGCCAGCAAAATGGACAGGGTGGACTACGAGCAGTACTTC
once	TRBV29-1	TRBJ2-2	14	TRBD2	CSVASGRAPGELFF	TGCAGCGTTGCGAGCGGGAGGGCCCCCGGGGAGCTGTTTTTT
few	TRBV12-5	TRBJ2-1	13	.	CASGLETINEQFF	TGTGCTAGTGGTTTGGAAACGATCAATGAGCAGTTCTTC
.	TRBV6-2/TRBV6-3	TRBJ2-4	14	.	CASSSYRAKNIQYF	TGTGCCAGCAGTTCGTACAGGGCCAAAAACATTCAGTACTTC
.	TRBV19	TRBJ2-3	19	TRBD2	CASTPGLAGGPLDTDTQYF	TGTGCCAGCACGCCGGGACTAGCGGGAGGACCTCTAGACACAGATACGCAGTATTTT
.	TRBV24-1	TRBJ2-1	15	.	CATSDASVTYNEQFF	TGTGCCACCAGTGATGCTAGCGTTACCTACAATGAGCAGTTCTTC
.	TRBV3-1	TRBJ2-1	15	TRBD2	CASRTLAGGLNEQFF	TGTGCCAGCAGAACACTAGCGGGAGGTCTCAATGAGCAGTTCTTC
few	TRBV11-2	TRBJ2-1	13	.	CASSRAPSNEQFF	TGTGCCAGCAGCCGTGCCCCTAGCAATGAGCAGTTCTTC
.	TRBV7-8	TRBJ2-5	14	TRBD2	CASSSPGLAGTQYF	TGTGCCAGCAGCTCCCCGGGACTAGCAGGGACCCAGTACTTC
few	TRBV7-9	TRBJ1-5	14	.	CASSFQGMVQPQHF	TGTGCCAGCAGCTTCCAGGGGATGGTACAGCCCCAGCATTTT
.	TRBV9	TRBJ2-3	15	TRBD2	CASSVSGTSTDTQYF	TGTGCCAGCAGCGTAAGCGGGACTAGCACAGATACGCAGTATTTT
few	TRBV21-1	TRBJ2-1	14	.	CASSPAGDYNEQFF	TGTGCCAGCAGCCCAGCGGGAGACTACAATGAGCAGTTCTTC
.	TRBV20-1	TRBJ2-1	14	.	CSARVPSSYNEQFF	TGCAGTGCTAGAGTACCGAGCTCCTACAATGAGCAGTTCTTC
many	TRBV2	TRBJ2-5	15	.	CASSDTGLSTGTQYF	TGTGCCAGCAGTGACACTGGACTATCGACGGGGACCCAGTACTTC
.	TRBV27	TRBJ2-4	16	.	CASSFMRRTEKNIQYF	TGTGCCAGCAGTTTCATGCGGAGAACAGAGAAAAACATTCAGTACTTC
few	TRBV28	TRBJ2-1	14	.	CASSGRESGNEQFF	TGTGCCAGCAGTGGTAGGGAAAGTGGCAATGAGCAGTTCTTC
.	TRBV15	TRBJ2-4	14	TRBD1	CATSREGPGGSQYF	TGTGCCACCAGCAGAGAAGGGCCAGGGGGTAGTCAGTACTTC
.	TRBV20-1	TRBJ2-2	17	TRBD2	CSARDVLAGSNTGELFF	TGCAGTGCTAGAGATGTACTAGCGGGGTCGAACACCGGGGAGCTGTTTTTT
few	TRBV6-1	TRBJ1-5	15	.	CASRPSWGGWQPQHF	TGTGCCAGCCGCCCGTCTTGGGGAGGGTGGCAGCCCCAGCATTTT
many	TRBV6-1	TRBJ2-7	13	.	CASSEVGYYEQYF	TGTGCCAGCAGTGAAGTGGGATACTACGAGCAGTACTTC
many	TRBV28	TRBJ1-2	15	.	CASRAPGGVYYGYTF	TGTGCCAGCAGAGCCCCCGGAGGGGTCTACTATGGCTACACCTTC
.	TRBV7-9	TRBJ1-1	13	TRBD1	CASGHRGLAEAFF	TGTGCCAGCGGACACAGGGGGCTGGCTGAAGCTTTCTTT
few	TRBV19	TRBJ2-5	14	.	CASSTRLRQETQYF	TGTGCCAGTAGTACAAGACTTCGACAAGAGACCCAGTACTTC
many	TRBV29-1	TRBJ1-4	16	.	CSALHRSLATNEKLFF	TGCAGCGCCCTCCACCGTTCCCTAGCAACTAATGAAAAACTGTTTTTT
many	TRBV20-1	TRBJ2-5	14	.	CSPRATTLQETQYF	TGCAGTCCCCGGGCGACGACCCTACAAGAGACCCAGTACTTC
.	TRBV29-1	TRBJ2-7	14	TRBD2	CSVLPGLALYEQYF	TGCAGCGTTCTCCCGGGACTAGCCCTCTACGAGCAGTACTTC
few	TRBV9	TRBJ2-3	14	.	CASSAGPSMDTQYF	TGTGCCAGCAGCGCCGGGCCCTCCATGGATACGCAGTATTTT
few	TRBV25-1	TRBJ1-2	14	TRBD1	CASRGQGEFYGYTF	TGTGCCAGCAGGGGACAGGGGGAATTCTATGGCTACACCTTC